This T cell receptor (beta chain) was captured in a study of blood T cell repertoires in COVID-19. Background on the study: There were acute and convalescent COVID-19 samples, and they came from the United States, Italy and Spain.

This CDR3 is 15 amino acids long. V gave up 3 bases and J gave up 4 bases, with 15 bases separating them. In germline, CDR1 is MRHNA, CDR2 SNTAGT. This clone was counted between two and nine times. Libraries were prepared by immunoSEQ multiplex PCR; TCRdb keeps only in-frame clonotypes and omits some of them. The data contain 280,000 or so clones, around 89% of them seen just once; the ten biggest clones take up around an eighth. The sample taken for sequencing was peripheral blood. This clonotype was sampled from a woman aged 55-70 years with acute or convalescent COVID-19. The gene calls are TRBV6-4 and TRBJ1-2; D ambiguous. The CDR3 bases are TGTGCCAGCAGTGAATTCAGTGCGAGCGGCTATGGCTACACCTTC. Translated: CASSEFSASGYGYTF.